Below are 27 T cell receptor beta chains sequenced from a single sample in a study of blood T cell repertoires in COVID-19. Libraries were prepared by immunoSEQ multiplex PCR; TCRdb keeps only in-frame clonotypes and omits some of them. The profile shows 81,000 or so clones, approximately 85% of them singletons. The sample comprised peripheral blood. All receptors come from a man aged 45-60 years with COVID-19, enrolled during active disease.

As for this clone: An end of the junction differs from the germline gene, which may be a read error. The CDR3 DNA sequence: TGTGCTAGCAGCATGCGGGGGGGGGCCGGTCAGCCCCAGCATTTT. It translates to CASSMRGGAGQPQHF. V usage is TRBV7-7 and J usage is TRBJ1-5; D possibly corresponds to TRBD1 (6 bases). The germline CDR1 and CDR2 sequences are SSHAT and FNYEAQ (reference sequence). This CDR3 has 15 residues.

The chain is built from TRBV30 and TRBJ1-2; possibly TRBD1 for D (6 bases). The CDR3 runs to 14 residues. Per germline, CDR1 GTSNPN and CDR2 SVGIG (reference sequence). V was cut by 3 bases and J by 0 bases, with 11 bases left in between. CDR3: CAWSRTDANYGYTF. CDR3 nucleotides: TGTGCCTGGAGCAGGACAGACGCTAACTATGGCTACACCTTC.

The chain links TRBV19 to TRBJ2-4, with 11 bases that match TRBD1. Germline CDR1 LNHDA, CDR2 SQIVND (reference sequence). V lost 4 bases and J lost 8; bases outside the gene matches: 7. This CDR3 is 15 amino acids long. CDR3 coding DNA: TGTGCCAGTAGTACCGGGGGACAGGGGGTCGACATTCAGTACTTC. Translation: CASSTGGQGVDIQYF.

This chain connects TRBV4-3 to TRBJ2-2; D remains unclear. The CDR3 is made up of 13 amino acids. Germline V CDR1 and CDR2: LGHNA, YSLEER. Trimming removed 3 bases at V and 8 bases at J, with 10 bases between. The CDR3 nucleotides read TGCGCCAGCAGCCAGGAAACCGGGGGGGAGCTGTTTTTT. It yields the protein CASSQETGGELFF.

CDR3 sequence (DNA): TGTGCCAGTAGTATATCCCCGTATGCAGTAGTAGCGGGGGACACAGATACGCAGTATTTT. Amino acid sequence: CASSISPYAVVAGDTDTQYF. The chain links TRBV19 to TRBJ2-3; TRBD2 matches at 9 bases. Unmatched junction bases numbered 17, after V lost 2 bases and J lost 2 bases. This CDR3 region has 20 residues. Per the germline V gene, CDR1 is LNHDA and CDR2 is SQIVND (reference sequence).

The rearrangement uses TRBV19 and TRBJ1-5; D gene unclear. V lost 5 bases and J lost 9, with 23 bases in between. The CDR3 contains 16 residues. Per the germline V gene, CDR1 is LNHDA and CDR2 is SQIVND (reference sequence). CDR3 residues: CASSPVENRGILPQHF. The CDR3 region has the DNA TGTGCCAGTAGTCCCGTAGAGAACCGAGGAATCTTGCCCCAGCATTTT.

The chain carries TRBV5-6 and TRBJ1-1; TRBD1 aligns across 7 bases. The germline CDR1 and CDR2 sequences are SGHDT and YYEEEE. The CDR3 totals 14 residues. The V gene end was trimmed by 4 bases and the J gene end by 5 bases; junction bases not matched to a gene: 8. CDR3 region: CASSPTGRSTEAFF. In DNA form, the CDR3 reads TGTGCCAGCAGCCCGACAGGGCGATCGACTGAAGCTTTCTTT.

CDR3 DNA: TGTGCCTGGAGTGTCCAGGGTACGCAGACTGAAGCTTTCTTT. Residues: CAWSVQGTQTEAFF. The gene calls are TRBV30 and TRBJ1-1; TRBD1 is a possible D gene (5 bases). V was pared by 0 bases and J by 5 bases, with 13 bases between. Germline V gene lookup returns CDR1 GTSNPN and CDR2 SVGIG (reference sequence). This CDR3 is 14 amino acids long.

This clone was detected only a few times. The CDR3 loop reads CASSLVGEARDTIYF. DNA for the CDR3: TGTGCCAGCAGCTTGGTTGGGGAGGCTAGGGACACCATATATTTT. This rearrangement joins TRBV5-6 to TRBJ1-3; D remains ambiguous. The germline V gene encodes CDR1 SGHDT and CDR2 YYEEEE. Trimming took off 0 bases at V and 8 bases at J, with 15 bases between the two ends. This CDR3 region has 15 residues.

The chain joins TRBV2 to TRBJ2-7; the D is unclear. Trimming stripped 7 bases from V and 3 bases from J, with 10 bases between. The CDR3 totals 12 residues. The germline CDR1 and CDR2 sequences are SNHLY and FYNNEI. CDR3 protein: CASNSGYYEQYF. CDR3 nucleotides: TGTGCCAGCAACAGTGGTTACTACGAGCAGTACTTC. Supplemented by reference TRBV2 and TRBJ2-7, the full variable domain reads EPEVTQTPSHQVTQMGQEVILRCVPISNHLYFYWYRQILGQKVEFLVSFYNNEISEKSEIFDDQFSVERPDGSNFTLKIRSTKLEDSAMYFCASNSGYYEQYFGPGTRLTVT.

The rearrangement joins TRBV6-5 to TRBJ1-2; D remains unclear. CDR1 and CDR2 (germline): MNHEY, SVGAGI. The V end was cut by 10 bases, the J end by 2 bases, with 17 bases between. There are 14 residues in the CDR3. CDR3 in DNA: TGTGCCACCACCGTAATGGGAGGGAACTATGGCTACACCTTC. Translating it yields CATTVMGGNYGYTF.

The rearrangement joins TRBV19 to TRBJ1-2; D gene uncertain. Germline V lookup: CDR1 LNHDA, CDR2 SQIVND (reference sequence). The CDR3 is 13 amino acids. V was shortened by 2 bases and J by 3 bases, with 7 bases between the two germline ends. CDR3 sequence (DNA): TGTGCCAGTAGTATATCGGACTACTATGGCTACACCTTC. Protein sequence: CASSISDYYGYTF. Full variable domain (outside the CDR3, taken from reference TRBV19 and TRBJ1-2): DGGITQSPKYLFRKEGQNVTLSCEQNLNHDAMYWYRQDPGQGLRLIYYSQIVNDFQKGDIAEGYSVSREKKESFPLTVTSAQKNPTAFYLCASSISDYYGYTFGSGTRLTVV.

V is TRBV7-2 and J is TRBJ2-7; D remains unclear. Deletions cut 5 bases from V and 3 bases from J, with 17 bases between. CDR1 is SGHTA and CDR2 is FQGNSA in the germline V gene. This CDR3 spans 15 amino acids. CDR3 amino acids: CASSENGAGGYEQYF. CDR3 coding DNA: TGTGCCAGCAGCGAAAATGGTGCAGGTGGCTACGAGCAGTACTTC.

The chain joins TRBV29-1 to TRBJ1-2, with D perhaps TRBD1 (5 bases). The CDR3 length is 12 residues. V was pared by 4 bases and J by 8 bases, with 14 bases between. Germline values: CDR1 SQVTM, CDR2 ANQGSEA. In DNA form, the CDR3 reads TGCAGCGTTGCCCAGACAGCCCAGGGCTACACCTTC. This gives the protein CSVAQTAQGYTF.

Here the CDR3 reads CAWSAYRTGAPGTEAFF. The CDR3 DNA is TGTGCCTGGAGTGCGTATCGGACAGGGGCCCCGGGCACTGAAGCTTTCTTT. This rearrangement joins TRBV30 to TRBJ1-1; 9 bases align to TRBD1. Looked up from germline, CDR1 is GTSNPN and CDR2 is SVGIG (reference sequence). The length of the CDR3 is 17 residues. Trimming at V came to 1 base and at J to 4 bases, leaving 13 bases not matched to a gene.

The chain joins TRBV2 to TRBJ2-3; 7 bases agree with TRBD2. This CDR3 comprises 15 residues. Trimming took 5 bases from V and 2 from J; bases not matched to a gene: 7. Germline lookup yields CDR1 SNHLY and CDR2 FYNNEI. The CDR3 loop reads CASSRGQRDTDTQYF. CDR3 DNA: TGTGCCAGCAGTAGAGGGCAGCGGGACACAGATACGCAGTATTTT.

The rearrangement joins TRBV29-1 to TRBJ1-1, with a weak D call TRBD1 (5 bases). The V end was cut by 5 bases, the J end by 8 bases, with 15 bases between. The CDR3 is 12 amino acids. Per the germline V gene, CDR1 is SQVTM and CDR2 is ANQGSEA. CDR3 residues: CSVSGVVREAFF. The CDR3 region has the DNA TGCAGCGTTTCGGGGGTTGTCCGGGAAGCTTTCTTT.

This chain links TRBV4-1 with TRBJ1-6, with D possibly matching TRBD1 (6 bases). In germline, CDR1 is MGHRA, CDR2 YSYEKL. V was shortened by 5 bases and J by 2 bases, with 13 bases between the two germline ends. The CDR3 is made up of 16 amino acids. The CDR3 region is CASSSQGATYNSPLHF. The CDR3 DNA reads TGCGCCAGCAGCTCACAGGGTGCCACCTATAATTCACCCCTCCACTTT.

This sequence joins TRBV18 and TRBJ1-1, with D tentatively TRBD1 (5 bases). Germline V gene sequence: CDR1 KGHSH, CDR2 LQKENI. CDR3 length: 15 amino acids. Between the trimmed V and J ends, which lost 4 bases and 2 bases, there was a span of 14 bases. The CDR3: CASSLTETINTEAFF. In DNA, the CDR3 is TGTGCCAGCTCACTGACAGAGACGATCAACACTGAAGCTTTCTTT.

In nucleotides, the CDR3 is TGTGCCAGCAGCACGGGACAGCCTCTCCAGCCCCAGCATTTT. It translates to CASSTGQPLQPQHF. The V and J genes are TRBV6-5 and TRBJ1-5; 7 bases match TRBD1. This CDR3 region has 14 residues. V was pared by 6 bases and J by 7 bases, with 9 bases of the junction left unmatched. Germline V CDR1 and CDR2: MNHEY, SVGAGI.

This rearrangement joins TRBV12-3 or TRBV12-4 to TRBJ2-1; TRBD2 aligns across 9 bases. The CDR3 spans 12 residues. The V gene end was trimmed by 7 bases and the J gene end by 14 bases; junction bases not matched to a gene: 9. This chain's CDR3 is CASNLGREGKFF. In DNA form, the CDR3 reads TGTGCCAGCAACCTTGGGCGGGAGGGGAAGTTCTTC.

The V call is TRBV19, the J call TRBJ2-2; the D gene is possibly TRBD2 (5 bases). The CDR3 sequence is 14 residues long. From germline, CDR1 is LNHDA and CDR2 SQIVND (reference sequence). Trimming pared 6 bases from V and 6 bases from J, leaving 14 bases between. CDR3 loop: CASRLQRTAGELFF. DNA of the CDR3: TGTGCCAGTAGGCTTCAGCGGACCGCCGGGGAGCTGTTTTTT.

CDR3: CASSVTADTQYF. The CDR3, as DNA: TGCGCCAGCAGTGTTACGGCAGATACGCAGTATTTT. V gene TRBV10-2 combines with J gene TRBJ2-3, with D unresolved. The CDR3 is made up of 12 amino acids. V was trimmed by 4 bases and J by 4 bases, leaving 6 bases between them. Germline V gives CDR1 WSHSY, CDR2 SAAADI.

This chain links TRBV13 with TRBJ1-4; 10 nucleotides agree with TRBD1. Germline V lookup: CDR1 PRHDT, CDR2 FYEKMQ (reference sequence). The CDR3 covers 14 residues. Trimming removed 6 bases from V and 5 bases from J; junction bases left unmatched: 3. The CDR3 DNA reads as TGTGCCAGCAGACGACAGGGGGCAAATGAAAAACTGTTTTTT. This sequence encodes CASRRQGANEKLFF.

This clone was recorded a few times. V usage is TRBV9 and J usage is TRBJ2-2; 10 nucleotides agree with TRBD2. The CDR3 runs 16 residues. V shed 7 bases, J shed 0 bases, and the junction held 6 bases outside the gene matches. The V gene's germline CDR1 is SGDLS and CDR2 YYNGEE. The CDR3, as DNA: TGTGCCAGCTCAACTCTAGCGGGAGCGAACACCGGGGAGCTGTTTTTT. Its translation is CASSTLAGANTGELFF.

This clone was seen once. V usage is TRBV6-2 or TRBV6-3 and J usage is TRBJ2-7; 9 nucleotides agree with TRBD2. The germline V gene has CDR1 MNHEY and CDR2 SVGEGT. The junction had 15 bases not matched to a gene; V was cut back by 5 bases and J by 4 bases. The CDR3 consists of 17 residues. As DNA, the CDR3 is TGTGCCAGCAGTCATTCCCTAACTAGCGGGCACCGTTACGAGCAGTACTTC. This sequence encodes CASSHSLTSGHRYEQYF.

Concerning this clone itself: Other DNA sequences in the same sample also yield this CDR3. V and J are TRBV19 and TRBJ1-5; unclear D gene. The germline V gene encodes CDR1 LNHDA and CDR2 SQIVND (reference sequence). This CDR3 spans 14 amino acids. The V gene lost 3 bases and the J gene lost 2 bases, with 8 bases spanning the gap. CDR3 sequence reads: CASSIKGGNQPQHF. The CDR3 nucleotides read TGTGCCAGTAGTATTAAAGGAGGCAATCAGCCCCAGCATTTT.